Included here is one T cell receptor (beta chain) sequence, with context. The entry originates in a study of blood T cell repertoires in COVID-19. Study in general: The United States, Italy and Spain were the sources of the acute and convalescent COVID-19 samples. Sources were T cells, B-cell-depleted T cells, or PBMCs; the material itself was cDNA or gDNA.

Germline CDR1 SGHDT, CDR2 YYEEEE. CDR3 size: 12 residues. V lost 0 bases and J 5 bases, leaving 5 bases between the germline ends. Methods used by the authors: Cell counts per sample came from amplifying reference gene primers. Method: immunoSEQ multiplex PCR; TCRdb's copy keeps in-frame clones and lacks some. The V and J calls and clone size were taken over from that table, and D and trimming were inferred from the DNA. The sample consists of 100,000 or so clones, 81% of them appearing once. This sequence joins TRBV5-6 and TRBJ1-1; D gene ambiguous. The receptor was isolated from a woman in her 70s with acute or convalescent COVID-19. Sequencing was performed on peripheral blood. CDR3 bases: TGTGCCAGCAGCTTGGATCTAACTGAAGCTTTCTTT. Translation gives CASSLDLTEAFF. Supplemented by reference TRBV5-6 and TRBJ1-1, the full variable domain reads DAGVTQSPTHLIKTRGQQVTLRCSPKSGHDTVSWYQQALGQGPQFIFQYYEEEERQRGNFPDRFSGHQFPNYSSELNVNALLLGDSALYLCASSLDLTEAFFGQGTRLTVV.